Below are 12 T cell receptor beta chains sequenced from a single sample in a study of T cell changes during pregnancy in multiple sclerosis. Clones were read by immunoSEQ multiplex PCR, and TCRdb kept only the in-frame ones, dropping some. This table holds about 28,000 clones, roughly 89% found once. The material sequenced was CD4+ T cells from peripheral blood mononuclear cells, taken in the second trimester of pregnancy. The receptors were sampled from a female donor with multiple sclerosis, enrolled in a pregnancy study.

The count of this clone is one. The CDR3 reads CASSTGGRGTEAFF. The CDR3 nucleotides are TGTGCCAGCAGCACAGGGGGAAGGGGCACTGAAGCTTTCTTT. The chain is built from TRBV7-3 and TRBJ1-1; 8 bases are a match to TRBD1. Germline V gene data show CDR1 as SGHTA and CDR2 as FQGTGA. V lost 5 bases to trimming and J lost 4 bases; unmatched junction nucleotides: 6. The CDR3 sequence is 14 residues long.

This chain connects TRBV30 to TRBJ1-2, with 10 bases fitting TRBD1. The ends lost 7 bases at V and 7 bases at J; junction bases unmatched: 3. This CDR3 is 11 amino acids long. Looked up from germline, CDR1 is GTSNPN and CDR2 is SVGIG (reference sequence). For the CDR3, the DNA is TGTGCCTCCTGGGACAGGGGTGGCTACACCTTC. Its translation: CASWDRGGYTF. Drawing the rest from reference TRBV30 and TRBJ1-2, the complete variable domain is SQTIHQWPATLVQPVGSPLSLECTVEGTSNPNLYWYRQAAGRGLQLLFYSVGIGQISSEVPQNLSASRPQDRQFILSSKKLLLSDSGFYLCASWDRGGYTFGSGTRLTVV.

The rearrangement joins TRBV2 to TRBJ2-2; 10 positions agree with TRBD2. Germline loops: CDR1 SNHLY, CDR2 FYNNEI. The CDR3 is made up of 15 amino acids. The V segment lost 9 bases and the J segment 7 bases; nucleotides outside the gene matches: 11. The CDR3 region has the DNA TGTGCCAGTAGAGAACTAGCGGGGTCGGGCGGGGAGCTGTTTTTT. This translates into CASRELAGSGGELFF.

The chain joins TRBV7-9 to TRBJ2-7; 9 nucleotides line up with TRBD1. V lost 5 bases and J lost 4; bases outside the gene matches: 6. Germline CDR1 and CDR2: SEHNR and FQNEAQ (reference sequence). This CDR3 has 14 residues. Here the CDR3 reads CASSRGTGKYEQYF. CDR3 nucleotides: TGTGCCAGCAGCCGTGGGACAGGGAAGTACGAGCAGTACTTC.

CDR3 region: CASSTQQSSYNSPLHF. The CDR3 coding sequence is TGTGCCAGCAGCACTCAACAGAGCTCCTATAATTCACCCCTCCACTTT. J is TRBJ1-6 and V is TRBV7-8; D unresolved. The V end lost 5 bases, the J end lost 0 bases, and 11 bases lay between the germline ends. CDR3 length: 16 residues. Germline V gene sequence: CDR1 SGHVS, CDR2 FQNEAQ.

This sequence joins TRBV4-2 and TRBJ1-4; TRBD1 might be the D (5 bases). Trimming pared 3 bases from V and 6 bases from J, leaving 20 bases between. The length of the CDR3 is 17 residues. CDR1 is LGHNA, CDR2 YNFKEQ, per germline. CDR3: CASSHYGQGLADEKLFF. CDR3 DNA: TGTGCCAGCAGCCATTACGGCCAGGGTTTAGCGGATGAAAAACTGTTTTTT.

This chain links TRBV5-1 with TRBJ2-5; 11 nucleotides match TRBD2. The germline V gene encodes CDR1 SGHRS and CDR2 YFSETQ. The CDR3 loop spans 18 amino acids. The V and J ends lost 0 bases and 5 bases, in that order; junction bases with no gene match: 12. The CDR3 loop reads CASSLVPSTSGGRETQYF. The CDR3 nucleotides are TGCGCCAGCAGCTTGGTTCCCTCTACTAGCGGGGGCAGGGAGACCCAGTACTTC.

This chain joins TRBV18 and TRBJ1-5, with TRBD1 matching over 7 bases. The CDR3 has 15 amino acids. After removal of 6 bases from V and 3 bases from J, the junction contained 8 bases not matched to a gene. Germline CDR1 is KGHSH and CDR2 is LQKENI. The CDR3 DNA is TGTGCCAGCTCGCAAAGACAGGGATACAATCAGCCCCAGCATTTT. It encodes CASSQRQGYNQPQHF.

The chain couples TRBV7-9 to TRBJ1-1, with 11 nucleotides matching TRBD1. Germline-derived CDR1 and CDR2 are SEHNR and FQNEAQ (reference sequence). The CDR3 spans 17 residues. Unmatched junction bases numbered 14, after V lost 2 bases and J lost 9 bases. The CDR3 reads CASSLSPGQGARIQAFF. In nucleotides, the CDR3 is TGTGCCAGCAGCTTAAGTCCTGGACAGGGGGCACGGATTCAAGCTTTCTTT.

The V call is TRBV6-5, the J call TRBJ1-2, with D possibly matching TRBD1 (5 bases). Between the trimmed V and J ends, which lost 2 bases and 3 bases, there was a span of 13 bases. The CDR3 length is 15 residues. CDR1 is MNHEY, CDR2 SVGAGI, per germline. CDR3 residues: CASSYGAGGYYGYTF. CDR3 DNA sequence: TGTGCCAGCAGTTACGGGGCAGGAGGGTACTATGGCTACACCTTC.

The chain recombines TRBV28 with TRBJ1-5; D gene uncertain. Germline CDR1 reads MDHEN; CDR2 reads SYDVKM. Trimming cost V 6 bases and J 2 bases, with 14 bases left between them. The CDR3 has 15 amino acids. The CDR3 DNA is TGTGCCAGCAGACGTACTCGGTTCGGCAATCAGCCCCAGCATTTT. Encoded protein: CASRRTRFGNQPQHF. Filled out from reference TRBV28 and TRBJ1-5, the complete variable domain reads DVKVTQSSRYLVKRTGEKVFLECVQDMDHENMFWYRQDPGLGLRLIYFSYDVKMKEKGDIPEGYSVSREKKERFSLILESASTNQTSMYLCASRRTRFGNQPQHFGDGTRLSIL.

This clone is medium-sized within its sample. CDR3 sequence reads: CASSLGGVPYNEQFF. CDR3 coding DNA: TGTGCCAGCAGCTTAGGCGGGGTCCCTTACAATGAGCAGTTCTTC. This rearrangement joins TRBV7-2 to TRBJ2-1, with D possibly being TRBD2 (6 bases). V shed 1 base and J shed 4 bases, with 11 bases lying between them. In germline, CDR1 is SGHTA, CDR2 FQGNSA. There are 15 residues in the CDR3.